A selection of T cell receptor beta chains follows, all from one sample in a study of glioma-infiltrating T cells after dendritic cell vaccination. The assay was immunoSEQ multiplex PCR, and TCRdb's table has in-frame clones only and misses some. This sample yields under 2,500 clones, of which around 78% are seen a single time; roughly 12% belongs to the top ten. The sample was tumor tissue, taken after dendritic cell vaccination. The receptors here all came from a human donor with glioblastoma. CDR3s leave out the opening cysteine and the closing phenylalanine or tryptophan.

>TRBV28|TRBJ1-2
ASSLYLQGAGYGYT
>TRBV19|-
ASSMFPGGVGTYEQY
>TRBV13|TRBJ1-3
ASSQLGLSFGNTIY
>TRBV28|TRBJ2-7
ASSLLTNPYEQY
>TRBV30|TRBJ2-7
AWRRPKGDEQY
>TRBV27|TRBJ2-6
ASSKVGETPGANVLT
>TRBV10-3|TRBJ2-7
AISKLRGEVYEQY
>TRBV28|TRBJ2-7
ASGISGGIYEQY
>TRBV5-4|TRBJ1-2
ASSLVMLGVHGYT
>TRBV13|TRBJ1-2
ASSFSTDRGSGYT
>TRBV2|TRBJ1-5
ASRELGGEPNQPQH
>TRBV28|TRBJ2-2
ASGKDRELNTGELF
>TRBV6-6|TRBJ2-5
ASSYDNQETQY
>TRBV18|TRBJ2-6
ASSDRVAGANVLT
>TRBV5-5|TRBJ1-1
ASSLPGTGGRTEAF
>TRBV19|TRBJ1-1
ASSISVVSAEAF
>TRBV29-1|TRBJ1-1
SVDGGRITEAF
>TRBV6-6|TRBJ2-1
ASSYSTNEQF
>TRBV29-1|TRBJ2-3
SVGDSTDTQY
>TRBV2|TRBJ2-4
ASSDRTALAKNIQY
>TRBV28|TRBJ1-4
ASGTGNEKLF
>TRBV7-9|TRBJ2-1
ASSLGSAASEQF
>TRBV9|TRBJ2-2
ASSTSGSHTGELF
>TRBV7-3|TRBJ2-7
ASSGTRSTEQY
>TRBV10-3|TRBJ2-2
AITNLGQDTGELF
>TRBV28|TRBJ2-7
ASTPLRELAEQY
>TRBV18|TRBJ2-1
ASSHRTSGRARNEQF
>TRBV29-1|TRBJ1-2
SATRTDLYGYT
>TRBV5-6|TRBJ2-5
ASSLPPAGGRETQY
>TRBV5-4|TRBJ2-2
ASSAPGQLTGELF
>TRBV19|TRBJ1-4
ASRRQSSEKLF
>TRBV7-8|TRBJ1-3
ASSFALDNSGNTIY
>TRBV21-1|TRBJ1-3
ASSKVLHLCSGNTIY
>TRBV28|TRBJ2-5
ASTPGWSLETQY
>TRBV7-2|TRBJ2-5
ASSPGGSGQETQY
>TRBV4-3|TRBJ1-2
ASSHSANYGYT